The rows below give T cell receptor beta chains drawn from one sample of a study of CD8+CD57+ T cells in acquired aplastic anemia. A single record per CDR3 protein comes from TCRdb applying MiXCR to the reads. The repertoire has about 160,000 distinct CDR3 sequences, 48% of them found once; the top ten carry about 31%. Sequenced input: sorted CD4+, CD8+, or CD8+CD57+ T cells (not recorded which) from PBMCs. All receptors derive from a human donor with aplastic anemia. Both conserved end residues are trimmed from each CDR3. Each record gives: CDR3 length, V gene, D gene, J gene, CDR3 protein. A D gene is named only where the DNA matches it firmly.

cdr3_length: 9; v_call: TRBV19; d_call: NA; j_call: TRBJ2-2; cdr3_aa: ASRDGGELF
cdr3_length: 12; v_call: TRBV19; d_call: TRBD1; j_call: TRBJ2-7; cdr3_aa: ASSPSTGWSEQY
cdr3_length: 10; v_call: TRBV20-1; d_call: NA; j_call: TRBJ2-5; cdr3_aa: SVVGTLETQY
cdr3_length: 12; v_call: TRBV10-3; d_call: TRBD1; j_call: TRBJ2-1; cdr3_aa: AIRRQGEYNEQF
cdr3_length: 10; v_call: TRBV27; d_call: NA; j_call: TRBJ1-4; cdr3_aa: ASSFTNEKLF
cdr3_length: 9; v_call: TRBV11-2; d_call: NA; j_call: TRBJ1-2; cdr3_aa: ASSSQAGYT
cdr3_length: 13; v_call: TRBV12-3/TRBV12-4; d_call: TRBD1; j_call: TRBJ1-2; cdr3_aa: ASSPVRDSSYGYT
cdr3_length: 13; v_call: TRBV2; d_call: TRBD2; j_call: TRBJ2-1; cdr3_aa: ASRAAGGSYNEQF
cdr3_length: 15; v_call: TRBV12-3/TRBV12-4; d_call: NA; j_call: TRBJ2-1; cdr3_aa: ASSFSVGMSSYNEQF
cdr3_length: 13; v_call: TRBV2; d_call: NA; j_call: TRBJ2-5; cdr3_aa: ASKVLGTYQETQY
cdr3_length: 13; v_call: TRBV9; d_call: NA; j_call: TRBJ2-5; cdr3_aa: ASNLRGGKEETQY
cdr3_length: 13; v_call: TRBV7-7; d_call: NA; j_call: TRBJ2-2; cdr3_aa: ASSLGRGYTGELF
cdr3_length: 13; v_call: TRBV7-2; d_call: TRBD1; j_call: TRBJ2-5; cdr3_aa: ASSSHQGARETQY
cdr3_length: 13; v_call: TRBV11-1; d_call: TRBD1; j_call: TRBJ2-1; cdr3_aa: ASSLAQGIHNEQF
cdr3_length: 12; v_call: TRBV7-6; d_call: NA; j_call: TRBJ2-7; cdr3_aa: ASSLAPDGYEQY
cdr3_length: 10; v_call: TRBV6-5; d_call: NA; j_call: TRBJ1-1; cdr3_aa: ASSGGTTEAF
cdr3_length: 11; v_call: TRBV11-3; d_call: TRBD2; j_call: TRBJ2-3; cdr3_aa: ASRERESDTQY
cdr3_length: 12; v_call: TRBV6-5; d_call: NA; j_call: TRBJ2-7; cdr3_aa: ASSYRGTAYEQY
cdr3_length: 9; v_call: TRBV29-1; d_call: NA; j_call: TRBJ2-7; cdr3_aa: SVLLNYEQY
cdr3_length: 11; v_call: TRBV19; d_call: NA; j_call: TRBJ1-5; cdr3_aa: ASSDYSNQPQH
cdr3_length: 10; v_call: TRBV29-1; d_call: NA; j_call: TRBJ1-1; cdr3_aa: AGTVGGTEAF
cdr3_length: 12; v_call: TRBV24-1; d_call: NA; j_call: TRBJ2-3; cdr3_aa: ATSDRRGTDTQY
cdr3_length: 8; v_call: TRBV5-4; d_call: NA; j_call: TRBJ1-1; cdr3_aa: ASRMRGAF
cdr3_length: 10; v_call: TRBV2; d_call: NA; j_call: TRBJ2-5; cdr3_aa: ASGAPQETQY
cdr3_length: 11; v_call: TRBV20-1; d_call: NA; j_call: TRBJ2-6; cdr3_aa: SASRGRGNVLT
cdr3_length: 10; v_call: TRBV20-1; d_call: TRBD1; j_call: TRBJ2-1; cdr3_aa: SARNRGNEQF
cdr3_length: 13; v_call: TRBV10-3; d_call: NA; j_call: TRBJ1-5; cdr3_aa: AISESRDSNQPQH
cdr3_length: 12; v_call: TRBV2; d_call: TRBD1; j_call: TRBJ2-3; cdr3_aa: ASAGTGVPDTQY
cdr3_length: 12; v_call: TRBV12-3/TRBV12-4; d_call: NA; j_call: TRBJ1-6; cdr3_aa: ASSGTGANSPLH
cdr3_length: 11; v_call: TRBV6-1; d_call: NA; j_call: TRBJ2-1; cdr3_aa: ASSLGDYNEQF
cdr3_length: 16; v_call: TRBV5-6; d_call: TRBD2; j_call: TRBJ2-1; cdr3_aa: ASSGGTSGRGVYNEQF
cdr3_length: 12; v_call: TRBV2; d_call: NA; j_call: TRBJ1-6; cdr3_aa: ASSGLGVPPPLH
cdr3_length: 11; v_call: TRBV12-5; d_call: NA; j_call: TRBJ2-1; cdr3_aa: ASGLSLYSEQF
cdr3_length: 14; v_call: TRBV11-2; d_call: NA; j_call: TRBJ1-1; cdr3_aa: ASSKVMDPMNTEAF
cdr3_length: 12; v_call: TRBV11-1; d_call: TRBD2; j_call: TRBJ2-1; cdr3_aa: ASSLGLADNEQF
cdr3_length: 14; v_call: TRBV6-9; d_call: TRBD1; j_call: TRBJ1-2; cdr3_aa: ASRGLDRRPFYGYT
cdr3_length: 11; v_call: TRBV20-1; d_call: NA; j_call: TRBJ2-1; cdr3_aa: SAKGGFYNEQF
cdr3_length: 14; v_call: TRBV24-1; d_call: NA; j_call: TRBJ2-3; cdr3_aa: ATSELGAQATDTQY
cdr3_length: 14; v_call: TRBV20-1; d_call: TRBD2; j_call: TRBJ2-7; cdr3_aa: SVHGTSGGVPYEQY
cdr3_length: 12; v_call: TRBV2; d_call: TRBD1; j_call: TRBJ2-5; cdr3_aa: ASSQTGGGETQY
cdr3_length: 8; v_call: TRBV30; d_call: NA; j_call: TRBJ2-1; cdr3_aa: AWSRNEQF
cdr3_length: 12; v_call: TRBV29-1; d_call: NA; j_call: TRBJ1-1; cdr3_aa: SVEDPFQGAEAF
cdr3_length: 14; v_call: TRBV20-1; d_call: NA; j_call: TRBJ1-5; cdr3_aa: SAILRGAPSNQPQH
cdr3_length: 12; v_call: TRBV9; d_call: NA; j_call: TRBJ1-1; cdr3_aa: ASSVGQGAMETF
cdr3_length: 15; v_call: TRBV3-1; d_call: NA; j_call: TRBJ1-4; cdr3_aa: ASSQDLGGRTNEKLF
cdr3_length: 10; v_call: TRBV5-5; d_call: NA; j_call: TRBJ2-7; cdr3_aa: ASSLVPHEQY
cdr3_length: 11; v_call: TRBV24-1; d_call: NA; j_call: TRBJ2-7; cdr3_aa: ATSDGEWREQY
cdr3_length: 12; v_call: TRBV4-1; d_call: TRBD2; j_call: TRBJ2-1; cdr3_aa: ASSLAGGYNEQF
cdr3_length: 13; v_call: TRBV24-1; d_call: TRBD2; j_call: TRBJ2-1; cdr3_aa: ATNGEGPIYNEQF